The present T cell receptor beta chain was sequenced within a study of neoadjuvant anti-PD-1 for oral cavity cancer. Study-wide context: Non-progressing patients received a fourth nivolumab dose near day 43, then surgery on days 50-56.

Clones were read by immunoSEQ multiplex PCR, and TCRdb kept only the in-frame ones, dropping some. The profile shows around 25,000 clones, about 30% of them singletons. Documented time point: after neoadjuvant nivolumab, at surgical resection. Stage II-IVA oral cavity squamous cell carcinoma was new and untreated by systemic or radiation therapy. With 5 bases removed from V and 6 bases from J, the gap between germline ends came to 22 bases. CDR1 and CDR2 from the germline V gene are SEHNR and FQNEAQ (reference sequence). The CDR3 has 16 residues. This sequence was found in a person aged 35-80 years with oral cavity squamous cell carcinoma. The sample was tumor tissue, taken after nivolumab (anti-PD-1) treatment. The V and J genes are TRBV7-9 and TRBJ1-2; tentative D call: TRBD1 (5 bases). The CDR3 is CASSTRGGVVSDGYTF. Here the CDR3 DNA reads TGTGCCAGCAGCACCCGGGGCGGGGTGGTATCGGATGGCTACACCTTC.